The rows below give T cell receptor beta chains drawn from one sample of a study of T-cell memory formation after mild COVID-19. TCRdb re-analysed the 5' RACE reads in MiXCR, keeping a single row per CDR3 protein. This table holds fewer than 250,000 distinct CDR3 sequences, less than 20% found once. Sequencing was performed on PBMCs or a T cell subset sorted from them (not recorded which). These receptors all stem from an adult woman who had mild COVID-19 (a few samples of this study predate the infection). Cell type and time point are not known. Each CDR3 is given with its conserved first and last residue. D genes are given only for firm matches. Where a row states a size, it is once, few, many or the class of an expanded clone; other rows omit it.

TRBJ1-1 TRBV14 - few CASSQAGLETEAFF TGTGCCAGCAGCCAAGCAGGGTTAGAGACTGAAGCTTTCTTT
TRBJ2-5 TRBV5-1 - many CASSLAQETQYF TGTGCCAGCAGCTTAGCGCAAGAGACCCAGTACTTC
TRBJ2-7 TRBV18 - few CASSPPGGREWYF TGTGCCAGCTCACCACCTGGGGGGCGAGAATGGTACTTC
TRBJ2-1 TRBV2 - - CASSFDNYNEQFF TGTGCCAGCAGTTTTGACAACTACAATGAGCAGTTCTTC
TRBJ2-7 TRBV6-5 - - CASRAGQRGEQYF TGTGCCAGCAGAGCGGGACAAAGAGGCGAGCAGTACTTC
TRBJ2-3 TRBV9 TRBD2 - CASSVEAGAGDTQYF TGTGCCAGCAGCGTAGAAGCGGGGGCGGGAGATACGCAGTATTTT
TRBJ1-6 TRBV7-2 - many CASSPHYNSPLHF TGTGCCAGCAGCCCTCACTATAATTCACCCCTCCACTTT
TRBJ1-5 TRBV12-3/TRBV12-4 - many CASSSQQGDQPQHF TGTGCCAGCAGTTCCCAACAGGGAGATCAGCCCCAGCATTTT
TRBJ2-7 TRBV29-1 TRBD2 - CSVVLRGVEQYF TGCAGCGTTGTACTGCGGGGGGTAGAGCAGTACTTC
TRBJ2-7 TRBV7-2 - - CASSLDWAYEQYF TGTGCCAGCAGCTTGGACTGGGCCTACGAGCAGTACTTC
TRBJ2-7 TRBV7-8 - many CASSPSRGPARKIEQYF TGTGCCAGCAGCCCGTCCCGGGGGCCTGCCCGCAAAATCGAGCAGTACTTC
TRBJ1-4 TRBV27 - - CASSLEWPFGLNEKLFF TGTGCCAGCAGTTTAGAGTGGCCGTTCGGGTTAAATGAAAAACTGTTTTTT
TRBJ1-1 TRBV4-2 - once CASSQDVTLNTEAFF TGTGCCAGCAGCCAAGACGTCACATTGAACACTGAAGCTTTCTTT
TRBJ1-1 TRBV5-1 - many CASSLDPGTTSTEAFF TGCGCCAGCAGCTTGGACCCCGGGACTACTAGCACTGAAGCTTTCTTT
TRBJ1-2 TRBV20-1 - many CSAGDRSYGYTF TGCAGTGCTGGCGACAGGAGCTATGGCTACACCTTC
TRBJ2-1 TRBV6-6 - - CASSYSTAEQFF TGTGCCAGCAGTTACTCAACGGCAGAGCAGTTCTTC
TRBJ2-1 TRBV7-9 TRBD2 few CASSSPGTSRYNEQFF TGTGCCAGCAGCTCTCCAGGGACTAGCAGATACAATGAGCAGTTCTTC
TRBJ2-3 TRBV30 - - CACSASTDTQYF TGTGCCTGTAGCGCGAGCACAGATACGCAGTATTTT
TRBJ2-4 TRBV12-3/TRBV12-4 TRBD1 - CASSRQGSQYF TGTGCCAGCAGCCGACAGGGGTCTCAGTACTTC
TRBJ1-2 TRBV24-1 - - CATSAPAGGGRNGYTF TGTGCCACCAGTGCCCCAGCCGGGGGCGGTAGGAATGGCTACACCTTC
TRBJ2-7 TRBV24-1 - - CATSEGGYEQYF TGTGCCACCAGTGAGGGGGGCTACGAGCAGTACTTC
TRBJ1-5 TRBV18 - - CASSPPGLPQHF TGTGCCAGCTCACCACCGGGACTGCCCCAGCATTTT
TRBJ1-1 TRBV20-1 - few CSARRSTEAFF TGCAGTGCTAGACGGTCTACTGAAGCTTTCTTT
TRBJ2-3 TRBV6-1 - few CASSDGRVVLTDTQYF TGTGCCAGCAGTGACGGCAGGGTCGTCCTCACAGATACGCAGTATTTT
TRBJ2-2 TRBV7-6 - - CASSLYSSNTGELFF TGTGCCAGCAGCTTATACAGCTCGAACACCGGGGAGCTGTTTTTT
TRBJ2-1 TRBV12-3/TRBV12-4 - - CASSLGGAGVF TGTGCCAGCAGTTTAGGAGGGGCCGGGGTCTTC
TRBJ2-7 TRBV5-4 TRBD2 - CASSSREGWEQYF TGTGCCAGCAGCTCCCGGGAGGGGTGGGAGCAGTACTTC
TRBJ2-1 TRBV6-1 - - CASSEVGGQFF TGTGCCAGCAGTGAAGTTGGGGGGCAGTTCTTC
TRBJ2-7 TRBV30 - few CAWTHLGYEQYF TGTGCCTGGACCCACTTAGGCTACGAGCAGTACTTC
TRBJ1-2 TRBV6-5 TRBD1 - CASSSPGQAHYGYTF TGTGCCAGCAGTTCCCCGGGACAGGCGCACTATGGCTACACCTTC
TRBJ1-1 TRBV27 TRBD1 - CASSFRGGWTEAFF TGTGCCAGCAGTTTCAGGGGGGGGTGGACTGAAGCTTTCTTT
TRBJ2-1 TRBV24-1 TRBD2 few CATSDESAGGRNEQFF TGTGCCACCAGTGACGAGTCGGCGGGAGGAAGGAATGAGCAGTTCTTC
TRBJ2-5 TRBV5-1 - - CASSKDRLTVGDTQYF TGCGCCAGCAGCAAAGACAGGTTAACAGTTGGGGATACCCAGTACTTC
TRBJ1-3 TRBV7-2 - - CASSFEIGQPGNTIYF TGTGCCAGCAGCTTCGAGATCGGACAGCCTGGAAACACCATATATTTT
TRBJ2-3 TRBV20-1 TRBD2 few CSAPRPGLAGTSTDTQYF TGCAGTGCTCCCCGCCCGGGACTAGCGGGGACTAGCACAGATACGCAGTATTTT
TRBJ1-6 TRBV7-9 - few CAHPREESSYNSPLHF TGTGCCCACCCACGCGAGGAGAGCTCCTATAATTCACCCCTCCACTTT
TRBJ2-5 TRBV20-1 - many CSANPPGRAQETQYF TGCAGTGCCAATCCACCCGGGCGCGCCCAAGAGACCCAGTACTTC
TRBJ2-3 TRBV4-3 - - CASSQVSYSTDTQYF TGCGCCAGCAGCCAAGTTAGTTATAGCACAGATACGCAGTATTTT
TRBJ2-3 TRBV30 - - CAWSPLNADTQYF TGTGCCTGGAGTCCCCTGAATGCAGATACGCAGTATTTT
TRBJ2-1 TRBV12-3/TRBV12-4 - few CASRTGLGFSYNEQFF TGTGCCAGCCGTACCGGTTTGGGGTTTTCCTACAATGAGCAGTTCTTC
TRBJ1-2 TRBV27 - few CASSGWSQGGYTF TGTGCCAGCAGTGGTTGGTCCCAGGGGGGCTACACCTTC
TRBJ2-2 TRBV9 TRBD2 few CASSSDGGGYGELFF TGTGCCAGCAGCTCAGACGGGGGGGGATACGGGGAGCTGTTTTTT